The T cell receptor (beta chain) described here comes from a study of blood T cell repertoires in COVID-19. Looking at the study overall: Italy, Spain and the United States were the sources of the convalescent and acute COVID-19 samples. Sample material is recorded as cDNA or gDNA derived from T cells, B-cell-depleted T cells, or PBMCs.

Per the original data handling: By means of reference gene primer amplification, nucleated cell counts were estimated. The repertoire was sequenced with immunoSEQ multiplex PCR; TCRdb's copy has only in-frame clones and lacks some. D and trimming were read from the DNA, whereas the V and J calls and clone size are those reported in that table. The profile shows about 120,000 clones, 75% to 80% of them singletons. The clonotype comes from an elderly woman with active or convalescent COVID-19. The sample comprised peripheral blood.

The CDR3 region is CASSSSRQGADTQYF. In DNA form, the CDR3 reads TGCGCCAGCAGCTCTTCCCGACAGGGGGCAGATACGCAGTATTTT. This chain uses TRBV4-3 with TRBJ2-3; 9 positions match TRBD1. V was pared by 5 bases and J by 4 bases, with 7 bases of the junction left unmatched. The V gene's germline CDR1 is LGHNA and CDR2 YSLEER. The CDR3 is made up of 15 amino acids.